These T cell receptor beta chains were read from a single sample in a study of blood T cell repertoires in COVID-19. Sequenced by immunoSEQ multiplex PCR; TCRdb stores in-frame clones only, minus some. The data show fewer than 200,000 clones, roughly four fifths seen once. The sample comprised peripheral blood. Every receptor here comes from a middle-aged woman with COVID-19, enrolled during active disease. Both conserved end residues are part of each CDR3. The D gene is left open where the match is weak. Clone size is shown for a subset of rows, as once, few, many or a class of expanded clone.

TRBJ1-1 | TRBV4-2 | - | - | CASSQDEGVGTEAFF | TGTGCCAGCAGCCAAGATGAAGGGGTAGGAACTGAAGCTTTCTTT
TRBJ2-1 | TRBV12-5 | - | TRBD2 | CASARAGGPDEQFF | TGTGCTAGTGCGCGAGCGGGAGGGCCAGATGAGCAGTTCTTC
TRBJ2-7 | TRBV27 | - | - | CASSWGLTYEQYF | TGTGCCAGCAGCTGGGGACTGACTTACGAGCAGTACTTC
TRBJ2-2 | TRBV4-2 | - | - | CASSQGLQNTGELFF | TGTGCCAGCAGCCAAGGACTCCAGAACACCGGGGAGCTGTTTTTT
TRBJ2-1 | TRBV24-1 | - | TRBD2 | CATSDPSRPGLAFDEQFF | TGTGCCACCAGTGATCCGTCTCGGCCGGGACTAGCGTTCGATGAGCAGTTCTTC
TRBJ1-4 | TRBV7-9 | - | - | CASSSRRGLGEKLFF | TGTGCCAGCAGCTCCCGGAGGGGTCTGGGTGAAAAACTGTTTTTT
TRBJ1-3 | TRBV11-2 | - | - | CASSTGYPGGATIYF | TGTGCCAGCAGCACGGGGTACCCTGGGGGGGCAACCATATATTTT
TRBJ2-7 | TRBV9 | - | - | CASSAYSSLDEQYF | TGTGCCAGCAGTGCGTACTCGAGTCTAGACGAGCAGTACTTC
TRBJ2-7 | TRBV7-9 | - | - | CASSSSTWQYF | TGTGCCAGCAGCTCCTCTACGTGGCAGTACTTC
TRBJ1-3 | TRBV21-1 | - | - | CASSKASAGWGLTRSGNTIYF | TGTGCCAGCAGCAAAGCCTCCGCGGGTTGGGGTCTGACTCGCTCTGGAAACACCATATATTTT
TRBJ2-2 | TRBV27 | - | - | CASSLYTGELFF | TGTGCCAGCAGCCTTTACACCGGGGAGCTGTTTTTT
TRBJ1-1 | TRBV21-1 | - | - | CASSTTRGTGNVGAEAFF | TGTGCCAGCAGCACCACAAGGGGGACAGGCAATGTGGGGGCTGAAGCTTTCTTT
TRBJ1-1 | TRBV11-3 | - | - | CASSLDLRTEAFF | TGTGCCAGCAGCTTAGATCTTCGGACTGAAGCTTTCTTT
TRBJ1-3 | TRBV4-1 | - | - | CASSQDLSGHSGNTIYF | TGCGCCAGCAGCCAAGATTTGTCCGGTCACTCTGGAAACACCATATATTTT
TRBJ2-1 | TRBV10-2 | - | TRBD2 | CASSEGLAGARNEQFF | TGCGCCAGCAGTGAGGGCCTAGCGGGGGCCCGCAATGAGCAGTTCTTC
TRBJ2-3 | TRBV11-2 | few | TRBD2 | CASSLVGGGQDTQYF | TGTGCCAGCAGCTTAGTAGGCGGGGGGCAAGATACGCAGTATTTT
TRBJ2-7 | TRBV6-5 | - | - | CASTRGRGYEQYF | TGTGCCAGCACAAGGGGCAGGGGCTACGAGCAGTACTTC
TRBJ1-1 | TRBV30 | - | - | CAWSVNRNTEAFF | TGTGCCTGGAGTGTCAACAGAAACACTGAAGCTTTCTTT
TRBJ2-3 | TRBV3-1/TRBV3-2 | - | - | CASSRYGRIADTQYF | TGTGCCAGCAGCCGCTACGGGAGAATCGCAGATACGCAGTATTTT
TRBJ2-2 | TRBV13 | - | - | CASRRDGELFF | TGTGCCAGCAGAAGAGACGGGGAGCTGTTTTTT
TRBJ2-3 | TRBV24-1 | - | TRBD2 | CATSLAGVDTQYF | TGTGCCACCAGTTTAGCGGGAGTTGATACGCAGTATTTT
TRBJ2-3 | TRBV19 | - | TRBD1 | CASSDRGQSTDTQYF | TGTGCCAGTAGCGACAGGGGGCAGAGCACAGATACGCAGTATTTT
TRBJ1-2 | TRBV7-9 | - | - | CASSLSDSRPLF | TGTGCCAGCAGCTTGTCGGACAGCAGGCCCCTCTTC
TRBJ2-1 | TRBV5-1 | once | TRBD2 | CASSGTSGRATVYNEQFF | TGCGCCAGCAGCGGAACTAGCGGGAGGGCCACCGTCTACAATGAGCAGTTCTTC
TRBJ1-6 | TRBV27 | - | - | CASSFVDSRNYNSPLHF | TGTGCCAGCAGTTTTGTAGACAGTCGAAACTATAATTCACCCCTCCACTTT
TRBJ2-5 | TRBV15 | - | - | CATSRGQGIRETQYF | TGTGCCACCAGCAGAGGGCAGGGAATAAGGGAGACCCAGTACTTC
TRBJ2-7 | TRBV6-5 | once | TRBD1 | CASSTGAYEQYF | TGTGCCAGCAGTACAGGGGCGTACGAGCAGTACTTC
TRBJ2-7 | TRBV5-5 | - | - | CASSLSPAPYEQYF | TGTGCCAGCTCTCTCTCTCCAGCGCCCTACGAGCAGTACTTC
TRBJ2-1 | TRBV27 | - | - | CASSSYDEQFF | TGTGCCAGCAGTAGCTATGATGAGCAGTTCTTC
TRBJ1-1 | TRBV7-9 | - | - | CASSLGTDSEAFF | TGTGCCAGCAGCTTAGGTACCGACAGTGAAGCTTTCTTT
TRBJ2-5 | TRBV7-7 | - | TRBD1 | CASSRDRGETQYF | TGTGCTAGCAGCCGGGACAGGGGCGAGACCCAGTACTTC
TRBJ1-6 | TRBV6-6 | - | TRBD1 | CASSYTRDRESPLHF | TGTGCCAGCAGTTACACCCGGGACAGGGAATCACCCCTCCACTTT
TRBJ1-2 | TRBV12-3/TRBV12-4 | - | - | CASSSDSGYTF | TGTGCCAGCAGTAGCGACAGCGGCTACACCTTC
TRBJ2-3 | TRBV5-6 | - | - | CASSLGGYTDTQYF | TGTGCCAGCAGCTTGGGAGGGTACACAGATACGCAGTATTTT
TRBJ1-1 | TRBV30 | - | TRBD1 | CAWSRQGGTEAFF | TGTGCCTGGAGTAGACAGGGGGGAACTGAAGCTTTCTTT
TRBJ2-1 | TRBV30 | once | TRBD1 | CAWSGTGRSYNEQFF | TGTGCCTGGAGTGGGACAGGGAGGTCCTACAATGAGCAGTTCTTC
TRBJ2-7 | TRBV20-1 | - | - | CSASPQGSSYEQYF | TGCAGTGCTAGTCCCCAGGGGAGCTCCTACGAGCAGTACTTC
TRBJ2-1 | TRBV24-1 | - | - | CATSDPADNNEQFF | TGTGCCACCAGTGATCCCGCAGATAACAATGAGCAGTTCTTC
TRBJ2-7 | TRBV6-6 | - | TRBD1 | CASRGDRGSSHEQYF | TGTGCCAGCAGAGGGGACAGGGGGTCTAGCCACGAGCAGTACTTC
TRBJ2-1 | TRBV7-3 | - | TRBD2 | CASSFVLAGYNEQFF | TGTGCCAGCAGCTTCGTCCTAGCGGGCTACAATGAGCAGTTCTTC
TRBJ2-7 | TRBV11-3 | - | TRBD2 | CASSAWGGAEQYF | TGTGCCAGCAGCGCGTGGGGAGGGGCCGAGCAGTACTTC
TRBJ1-2 | TRBV19 | - | - | CASSISGVANYGYTF | TGTGCCAGTAGTATCTCAGGGGTCGCGAACTATGGCTACACCTTC
TRBJ2-1 | TRBV20-1 | few | TRBD2 | CSASAGGVNNEQFF | TGCAGTGCTAGTGCGGGGGGCGTTAACAATGAGCAGTTCTTC
TRBJ2-5 | TRBV7-8 | - | - | CASSLNGVQETQYF | TGTGCCAGCAGCTTAAACGGGGTCCAAGAGACCCAGTACTTC
TRBJ1-4 | TRBV7-2 | - | TRBD1 | CASSRGLGEKLFF | TGTGCCAGCAGCAGGGGGCTCGGCGAAAAACTGTTTTTT
TRBJ2-5 | TRBV7-8 | - | TRBD1 | CASSRGTAKETQYF | TGTGCCAGCAGCAGGGGGACAGCCAAAGAGACCCAGTACTTC
TRBJ2-7 | TRBV11-2 | once | TRBD1 | CASSPGTGNAYEQYF | TGTGCCAGCAGCCCAGGGACAGGGAACGCCTACGAGCAGTACTTC
TRBJ1-1 | TRBV9 | - | - | CASSVAGSTEAFF | TGTGCCAGCAGCGTAGCGGGTTCCACTGAAGCTTTCTTT
TRBJ1-1 | TRBV3-1/TRBV3-2 | - | TRBD1 | CASSQGTGGPLLAAFF | TGTGCCAGCAGCCAAGGAACAGGGGGCCCACTACTAGCGGCTTTCTTT
TRBJ2-7 | TRBV6-2/TRBV6-3 | - | - | CASSYSSSYEQYF | TGTGCCAGCAGTTACTCGTCTAGCTACGAGCAGTACTTC
TRBJ1-1 | TRBV27 | few | - | CASSRDTEAFF | TGTGCCAGCAGTCGGGACACTGAAGCTTTCTTT
TRBJ2-1 | TRBV3-1/TRBV3-2 | once | TRBD2 | CASSPSRGLAGANEQFF | TGTGCCAGCAGCCCGAGCAGGGGACTAGCGGGGGCCAATGAGCAGTTCTTC
TRBJ2-1 | TRBV30 | - | - | CAWSGQDHNEQFF | TGTGCCTGGTCAGGCCAGGATCACAATGAGCAGTTCTTC
TRBJ2-6 | TRBV7-9 | - | - | CASSPPGLSGANVLTF | TGTGCCAGCAGCCCCCCGGGATTATCTGGGGCCAACGTCCTGACTTTC
TRBJ2-1 | TRBV4-1 | - | TRBD1 | CASSRGQSYNEQFF | TGCGCCAGCAGCCGGGGACAGTCCTACAATGAGCAGTTCTTC
TRBJ2-3 | TRBV9 | - | - | CASSADGGSADTQYF | TGTGCCAGCAGCGCAGACGGGGGAAGCGCAGATACGCAGTATTTT
TRBJ1-4 | TRBV7-9 | - | TRBD1 | CASSSRTGGRELFF | TGTGCCAGCAGCTCGAGGACAGGGGGCAGGGAACTGTTTTTT
TRBJ2-1 | TRBV10-3 | - | - | CAISESTGVSYNEQFF | TGTGCCATCAGTGAGTCGACGGGGGTCTCCTACAATGAGCAGTTCTTC
TRBJ2-7 | TRBV3-1/TRBV3-2 | once | TRBD1 | CASSQGRQGAVQYF | TGTGCCAGCAGCCAAGGGAGACAGGGTGCCGTGCAGTACTTC